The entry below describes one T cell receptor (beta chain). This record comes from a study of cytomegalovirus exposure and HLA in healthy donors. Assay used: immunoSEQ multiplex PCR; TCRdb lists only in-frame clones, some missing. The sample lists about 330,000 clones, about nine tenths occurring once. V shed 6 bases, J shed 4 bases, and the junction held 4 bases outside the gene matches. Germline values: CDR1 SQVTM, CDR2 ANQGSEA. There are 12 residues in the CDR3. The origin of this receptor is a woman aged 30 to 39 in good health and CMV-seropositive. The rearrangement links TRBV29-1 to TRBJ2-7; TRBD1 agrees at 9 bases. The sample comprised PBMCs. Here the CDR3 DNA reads TGCAGCGTACTGACAGGGGGATACGAGCAGTACTTC. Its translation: CSVLTGGYEQYF.